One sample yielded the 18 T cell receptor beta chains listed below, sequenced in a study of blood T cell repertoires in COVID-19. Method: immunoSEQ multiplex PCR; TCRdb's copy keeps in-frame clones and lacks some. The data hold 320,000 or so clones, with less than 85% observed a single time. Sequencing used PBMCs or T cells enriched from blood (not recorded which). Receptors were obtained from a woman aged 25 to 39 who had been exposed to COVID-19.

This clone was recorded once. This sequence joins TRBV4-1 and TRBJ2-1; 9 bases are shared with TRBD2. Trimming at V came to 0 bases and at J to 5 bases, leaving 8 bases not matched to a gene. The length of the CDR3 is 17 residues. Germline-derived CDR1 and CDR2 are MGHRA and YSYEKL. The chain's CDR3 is CASSQEDGGGGHNEQFF. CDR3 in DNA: TGCGCCAGCAGCCAAGAAGATGGCGGGGGGGGCCACAATGAGCAGTTCTTC.

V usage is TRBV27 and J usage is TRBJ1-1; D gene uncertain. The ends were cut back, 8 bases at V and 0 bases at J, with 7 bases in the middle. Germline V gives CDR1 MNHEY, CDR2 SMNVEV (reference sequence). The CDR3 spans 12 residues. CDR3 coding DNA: TGTGCCAGCGGCAAGATGAACACTGAAGCTTTCTTT. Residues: CASGKMNTEAFF.

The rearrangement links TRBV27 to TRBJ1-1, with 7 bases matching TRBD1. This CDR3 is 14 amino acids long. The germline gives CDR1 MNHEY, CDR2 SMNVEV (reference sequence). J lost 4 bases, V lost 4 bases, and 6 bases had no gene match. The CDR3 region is CASSSYRGSTEAFF. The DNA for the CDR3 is TGTGCCAGCAGTTCGTACAGGGGAAGCACTGAAGCTTTCTTT.

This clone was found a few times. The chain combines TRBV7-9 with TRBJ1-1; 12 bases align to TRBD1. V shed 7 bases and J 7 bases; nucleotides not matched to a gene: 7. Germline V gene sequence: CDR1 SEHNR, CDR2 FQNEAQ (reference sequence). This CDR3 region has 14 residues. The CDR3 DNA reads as TGTGCCAGCACCCCTCGGGACAGGGGGCGTGAAGCTTTCTTT. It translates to CASTPRDRGREAFF.

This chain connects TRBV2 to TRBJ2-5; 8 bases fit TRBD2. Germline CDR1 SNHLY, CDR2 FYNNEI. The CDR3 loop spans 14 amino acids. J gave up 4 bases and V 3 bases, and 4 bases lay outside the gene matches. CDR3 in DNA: TGTGCCAGCAGTGAGGCAAGCGGGAGAGAGACCCAGTACTTC. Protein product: CASSEASGRETQYF.

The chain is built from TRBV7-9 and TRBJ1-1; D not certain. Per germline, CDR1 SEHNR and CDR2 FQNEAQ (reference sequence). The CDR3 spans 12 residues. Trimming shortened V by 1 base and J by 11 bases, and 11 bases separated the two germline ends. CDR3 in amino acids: CASSLDSTRAFF. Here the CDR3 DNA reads TGTGCCAGCAGCTTAGATAGTACGAGGGCTTTCTTT.

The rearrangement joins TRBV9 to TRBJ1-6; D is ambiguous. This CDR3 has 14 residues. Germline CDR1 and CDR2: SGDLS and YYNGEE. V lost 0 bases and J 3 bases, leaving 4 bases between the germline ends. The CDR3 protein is CASSVANYNSPLHF. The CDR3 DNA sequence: TGTGCCAGCAGCGTAGCCAACTATAATTCACCCCTCCACTTT.

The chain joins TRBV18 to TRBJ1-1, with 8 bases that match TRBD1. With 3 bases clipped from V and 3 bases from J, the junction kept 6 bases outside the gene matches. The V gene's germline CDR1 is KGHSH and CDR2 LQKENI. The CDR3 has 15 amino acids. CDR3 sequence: CASSPQGAEDTEAFF. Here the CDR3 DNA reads TGTGCCAGCTCACCTCAGGGGGCTGAAGACACTGAAGCTTTCTTT.

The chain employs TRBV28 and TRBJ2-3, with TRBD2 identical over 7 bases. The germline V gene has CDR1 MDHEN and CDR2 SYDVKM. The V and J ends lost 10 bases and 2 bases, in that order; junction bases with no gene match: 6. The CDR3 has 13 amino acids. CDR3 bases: TGTGCCACCTCGAGCGGGGACACAGATACGCAGTATTTT. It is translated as CATSSGDTDTQYF.

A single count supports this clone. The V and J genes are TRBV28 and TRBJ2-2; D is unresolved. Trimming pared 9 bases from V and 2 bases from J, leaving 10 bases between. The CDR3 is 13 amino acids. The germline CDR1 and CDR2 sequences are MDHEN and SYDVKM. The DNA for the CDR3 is TGTGCCAGTTGGGCCCTAAACACCGGGGAGCTGTTTTTT. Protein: CASWALNTGELFF.

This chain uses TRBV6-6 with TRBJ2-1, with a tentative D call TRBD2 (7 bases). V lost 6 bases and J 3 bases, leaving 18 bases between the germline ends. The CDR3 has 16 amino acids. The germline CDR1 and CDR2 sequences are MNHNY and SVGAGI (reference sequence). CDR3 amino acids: CASSRFKRGHYNEQFF. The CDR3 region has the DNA TGTGCCAGCAGCCGGTTTAAGCGGGGACACTACAATGAGCAGTTCTTC.

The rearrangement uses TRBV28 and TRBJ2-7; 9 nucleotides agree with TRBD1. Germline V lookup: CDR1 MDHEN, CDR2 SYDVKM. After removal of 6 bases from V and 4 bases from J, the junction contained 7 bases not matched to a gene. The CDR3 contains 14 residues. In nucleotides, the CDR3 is TGTGCCAGCAGCCCCGGGACAGGGTTTTACGAGCAGTACTTC. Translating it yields CASSPGTGFYEQYF. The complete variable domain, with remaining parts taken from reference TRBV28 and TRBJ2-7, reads DVKVTQSSRYLVKRTGEKVFLECVQDMDHENMFWYRQDPGLGLRLIYFSYDVKMKEKGDIPEGYSVSREKKERFSLILESASTNQTSMYLCASSPGTGFYEQYFGPGTRLTVT.

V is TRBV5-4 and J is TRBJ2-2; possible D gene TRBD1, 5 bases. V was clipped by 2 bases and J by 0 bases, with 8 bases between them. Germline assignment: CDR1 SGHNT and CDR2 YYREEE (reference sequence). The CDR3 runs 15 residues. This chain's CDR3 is CASSFQGPNTGELFF. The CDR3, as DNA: TGTGCCAGCAGCTTCCAGGGTCCGAACACCGGGGAGCTGTTTTTT.

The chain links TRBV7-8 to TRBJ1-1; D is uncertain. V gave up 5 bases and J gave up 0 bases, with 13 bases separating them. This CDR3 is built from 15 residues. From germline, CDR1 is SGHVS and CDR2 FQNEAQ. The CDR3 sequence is CASSGGRELNTEAFF. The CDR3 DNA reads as TGTGCCAGCAGCGGTGGGAGAGAATTGAACACTGAAGCTTTCTTT. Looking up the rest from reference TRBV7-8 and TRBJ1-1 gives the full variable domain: GAGVSQSPRYKVAKRGQDVALRCDPISGHVSLFWYQQALGQGPEFLTYFQNEAQLDKSGLPSDRFFAERPEGSVSTLKIQRTQQEDSAVYLCASSGGRELNTEAFFGQGTRLTVV.

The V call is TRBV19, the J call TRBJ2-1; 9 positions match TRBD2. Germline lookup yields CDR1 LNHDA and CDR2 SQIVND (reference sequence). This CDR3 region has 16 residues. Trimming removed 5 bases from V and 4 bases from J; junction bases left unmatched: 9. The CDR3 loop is CASSQNSGGYYNEQFF. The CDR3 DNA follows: TGTGCCAGTAGTCAGAATAGCGGGGGCTATTACAATGAGCAGTTCTTC.

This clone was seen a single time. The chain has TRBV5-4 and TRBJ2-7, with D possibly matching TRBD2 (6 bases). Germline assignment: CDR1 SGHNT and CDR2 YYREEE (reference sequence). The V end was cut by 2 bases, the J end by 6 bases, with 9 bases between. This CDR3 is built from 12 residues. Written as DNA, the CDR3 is TGTGCCAGCAGCTTACAGGAGGGCGAGCAGTACTTC. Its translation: CASSLQEGEQYF.

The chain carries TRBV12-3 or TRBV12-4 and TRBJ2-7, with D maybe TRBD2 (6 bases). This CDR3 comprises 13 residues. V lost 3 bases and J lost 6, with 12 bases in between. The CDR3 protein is CASSLMKEGEQYF. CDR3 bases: TGTGCCAGCAGTTTGATGAAGGAGGGCGAGCAGTACTTC.

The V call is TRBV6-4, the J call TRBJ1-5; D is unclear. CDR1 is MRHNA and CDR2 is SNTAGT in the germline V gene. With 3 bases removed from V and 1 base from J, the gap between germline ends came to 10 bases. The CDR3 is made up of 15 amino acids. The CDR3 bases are TGTGCCAGCAGTGAGTATGCAGGCAGCAATCAGCCCCAGCATTTT. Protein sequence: CASSEYAGSNQPQHF.